This paragraph covers one T cell receptor beta chain sequence. Its antigen is not known. This record comes from a study of cytomegalovirus exposure and HLA in healthy donors. Germline CDR1 is MNHEY and CDR2 is SMNVEV (reference sequence). V was cut by 5 bases and J by 7 bases, with 15 bases left in between. The CDR3 contains 15 residues. Notes on the study in general: TRBV6-2, TRBV6-3 and some other V segments were excluded as indistinguishable. One cluster of highly shared sequence variants probably arose as a sequencing artifact.

Vbeta (60) and Jbeta (13) primers were used in the PCR. Clones were read by immunoSEQ multiplex PCR, and TCRdb kept only the in-frame ones, dropping some. The table shows over 95,000 clones, with 77% occurring only once. Donors were ostensibly healthy at sampling, although undocumented immune exposures were probable. The genes are TRBV27 and TRBJ1-6; the D gene is possibly TRBD1 (6 bases). The receptor was derived from a man in his forties in good health and CMV-seropositive. Source material: PBMCs. The CDR3: CASSKQTGLNSPLHF. For the CDR3, the DNA is TGTGCCAGCAGTAAACAAACAGGGCTAAATTCACCCCTCCACTTT.